This section outlines one TCR beta chain sequence together with its context. This entry belongs to a study of T cell changes during pregnancy in multiple sclerosis. The CDR3 extends over 15 amino acids. Losses at the gene ends were 3 bases for V and 0 bases for J; bases not matched to a gene: 1. Germline values: CDR1 MNHNS, CDR2 SASEGT. Here immunoSEQ multiplex PCR was the method, and the copy in TCRdb shows in-frame clones only, minus some. This table holds fewer than 85,000 clones, roughly 92% found once. The sequenced sample was peripheral blood, obtained before pregnancy. This TCR was recovered from a female donor with multiple sclerosis, enrolled in a pregnancy study. J is TRBJ2-7 and V is TRBV6-1; 11 bases are a match to TRBD2. DNA of the CDR3: TGTGCCAGCAGTGAGGGACTAGCGGACTCCTACGAGCAGTACTTC. It is translated as CASSEGLADSYEQYF.